The 12 T cell receptor beta chains given below trace back to one sample, sequenced in a study of blood T cell repertoires in COVID-19. Assay: immunoSEQ multiplex PCR; the TCRdb copy retains only in-frame clones and omits some. The table lists 200,000 to 250,000 clones, about 89% of them singletons. Material for sequencing was peripheral blood. Receptors were obtained from an older woman who had recovered from COVID-19.

The rearrangement links TRBV5-6 to TRBJ2-7; D possibly corresponds to TRBD1 (6 bases). Trimming removed 0 bases from V and 6 bases from J, with 13 bases in between. CDR1 and CDR2 from the germline V gene are SGHDT and YYEEEE. This CDR3 is built from 14 residues. CDR3 sequence (DNA): TGTGCCAGCAGCTTGGGGCCCCAGGGGAGCGAGCAGTACTTC. It yields the protein CASSLGPQGSEQYF.

The rearrangement uses TRBV28 and TRBJ1-6; D might be TRBD1 (6 bases). V dropped 2 bases and J dropped 7 bases, with 15 bases sitting between them. The CDR3 has 16 residues. CDR1 is MDHEN and CDR2 is SYDVKM in the germline V gene. The CDR3 DNA reads as TGTGCCAGCAGTTTAGGGGCAGGGGTTAGAAATTCACCCCTCCACTTT. This gives the protein CASSLGAGVRNSPLHF.

The chain combines TRBV6-5 with TRBJ1-5, with D possibly matching TRBD1 (6 bases). CDR3 length equals 15 residues. Germline lookup yields CDR1 MNHEY and CDR2 SVGAGI. Trimming cost V 6 bases and J 3 bases, with 15 bases left between them. The CDR3 spells CASSPPGGPNQPQHF. As DNA, the CDR3 is TGTGCCAGCAGCCCCCCCGGGGGGCCCAATCAGCCCCAGCATTTT.

This chain connects TRBV7-2 to TRBJ2-7; D unclear. The CDR3 loop spans 13 amino acids. V was cut by 5 bases and J by 1 base, with 9 bases left in between. Germline CDR1 SGHTA, CDR2 FQGNSA. The CDR3 sequence is CASSALLSYEQYF. CDR3 DNA sequence: TGTGCCAGCAGCGCGCTTTTATCCTACGAGCAGTACTTC.

The chain combines TRBV7-2 with TRBJ2-7, with D maybe TRBD2 (7 bases). CDR1 SGHTA and CDR2 FQGNSA come from the germline V gene. The V gene lost 4 bases and the J gene lost 4 bases, with 20 bases spanning the gap. The CDR3 has 16 amino acids. The CDR3 bases are TGTGCCAGCAGCTCCCCACGGGGGGCAGGGCGGTACGAGCAGTACTTC. This encodes CASSSPRGAGRYEQYF.

This rearrangement joins TRBV7-6 to TRBJ2-3, with a possible D match to TRBD2 (7 bases). Germline V gene lookup returns CDR1 SGHVS and CDR2 FNYEAQ. The CDR3 is 16 amino acids. The V end was cut by 1 base, the J end by 5 bases, with 16 bases between. This chain's CDR3 is CASSLGGGLSGDTQYF. In DNA form, the CDR3 reads TGTGCCAGCAGCTTAGGAGGGGGACTATCCGGAGATACGCAGTATTTT.

The chain uses TRBV4-3 and TRBJ2-1, with 10 bases matching TRBD2. The length of the CDR3 is 20 residues. Germline CDR1 is LGHNA and CDR2 is YSLEER. Trimming took 0 bases from V and 0 from J; bases not matched to a gene: 11. Written as DNA, the CDR3 is TGCGCCAGCAGCCAAGATAACAGAGCGGGGGGGGCCCCCTCCTACAATGAGCAGTTCTTC. Translated: CASSQDNRAGGAPSYNEQFF.

This clone is a singleton in its sample. The J gene is TRBJ1-2, the V gene TRBV19; D may be TRBD1 (6 bases). The V gene's germline CDR1 is LNHDA and CDR2 SQIVND (reference sequence). Trimming stripped 6 bases from V and 2 bases from J, with 10 bases between. The CDR3 extends over 13 amino acids. The CDR3 sequence: CASSATGNYGYTF. In nucleotides, the CDR3 is TGTGCCAGTAGCGCTACAGGGAACTATGGCTACACCTTC.

The sample holds a few counts of this clone. The chain joins TRBV29-1 to TRBJ2-2; 8 nucleotides agree with TRBD1. This CDR3 contains 14 residues. Germline V gives CDR1 SQVTM, CDR2 ANQGSEA. The J segment lost 0 bases and the V segment lost 6 bases, leaving 3 bases of the junction unmatched. CDR3 nucleotide sequence: TGCAGCGTGAGGACAGGGACGAACACCGGGGAGCTGTTTTTT. It is translated as CSVRTGTNTGELFF.

The V and J genes are TRBV7-2 and TRBJ2-5, with TRBD2 identical over 9 bases. V was clipped by 0 bases and J by 2 bases; unmatched bases: 4. Germline CDR1 is SGHTA and CDR2 is FQGNSA. The CDR3 covers 16 residues. The CDR3 DNA reads as TGTGCCAGCAGCTTAGCGAGCAGCGGGGGGCAAGAGACCCAGTACTTC. It yields the protein CASSLASSGGQETQYF. The full variable domain, its missing parts supplied by reference TRBV7-2 and TRBJ2-5, is GAGVSQSPSNKVTEKGKDVELRCDPISGHTALYWYRQSLGQGLEFLIYFQGNSAPDKSGLPSDRFSAERTGGSVSTLTIQRTQQEDSAVYLCASSLASSGGQETQYFGPGTRLLVL.

This chain links TRBV19 with TRBJ2-7; 9 positions agree with TRBD2. The CDR3 consists of 13 residues. Per germline, CDR1 LNHDA and CDR2 SQIVND (reference sequence). The V and J ends lost 4 bases and 13 bases, in that order; junction bases with no gene match: 11. This CDR3 reads CASSTPPGLALYF. The CDR3 region has the DNA TGTGCCAGTAGTACCCCTCCCGGACTAGCGCTATACTTC. Full variable domain (outside the CDR3, taken from reference TRBV19 and TRBJ2-7): DGGITQSPKYLFRKEGQNVTLSCEQNLNHDAMYWYRQDPGQGLRLIYYSQIVNDFQKGDIAEGYSVSREKKESFPLTVTSAQKNPTAFYLCASSTPPGLALYFGPGTRLTVT.

The rearrangement links TRBV5-6 to TRBJ2-7, with 10 positions matching TRBD1. CDR1 and CDR2 from the germline V gene are SGHDT and YYEEEE. V was pared by 4 bases and J by 0 bases, with 7 bases of the junction left unmatched. This CDR3 region has 16 residues. This CDR3 reads CASSPRQGALSYEQYF. In DNA form, the CDR3 reads TGTGCCAGCAGCCCTAGACAGGGGGCCCTCTCCTACGAGCAGTACTTC.